These 20 T cell receptor beta chains originate from one sample sequenced in a study of shared clonotypes between healthy human individuals. Generated by immunoSEQ multiplex PCR, the TCRdb table keeps only in-frame clones and is missing some. The repertoire includes around 2.5 million clones, 93% of them detected once, and 0.36% sits in the top ten. Material: naive CD4+ T cells from PBMCs. Subset here: CD45RA+ positively selected. These receptors all stem from a young man in good health. Some clones in this sample may be carry-over from other donors' samples.

The chain uses TRBV9 and TRBJ1-1; D is possibly TRBD1 (5 bases). This CDR3 is built from 17 residues. Deletions cut 3 bases from V and 1 base from J, with 19 bases between. Per the germline V gene, CDR1 is SGDLS and CDR2 is YYNGEE. CDR3 nucleotides: TGTGCCAGCAGCGGACTTGGGGGGATATGGGAGAACACTGAAGCTTTCTTT. Translated, it gives CASSGLGGIWENTEAFF.

This clone was detected once. The V and J genes are TRBV5-4 and TRBJ2-4; TRBD2 agrees at 9 bases. The CDR3 loop spans 15 amino acids. Germline CDR1 and CDR2: SGHNT and YYREEE (reference sequence). V lost 4 bases, J lost 7 bases, and 9 bases stayed unmatched. The CDR3 region is CASSSGTSSVNIQYF. As DNA, the CDR3 is TGTGCCAGCAGCAGCGGGACTAGCTCTGTCAACATTCAGTACTTC.

The DNA for the CDR3 is TGTGCCAGCAGCTTACCGGGGAACTATGGAGGGCGTACGCAGTATTTT. It yields the protein CASSLPGNYGGRTQYF. This sequence joins TRBV7-8 and TRBJ2-3; D is perhaps TRBD2 (6 bases). CDR1 is SGHVS and CDR2 is FQNEAQ in the germline V gene. The CDR3 sequence is 16 residues long. Trimming took 2 bases from V and 8 from J, leaving 20 bases between them. The full variable domain, with the rest looked up from reference TRBV7-8 and TRBJ2-3, is GAGVSQSPRYKVAKRGQDVALRCDPISGHVSLFWYQQALGQGPEFLTYFQNEAQLDKSGLPSDRFFAERPEGSVSTLKIQRTQQEDSAVYLCASSLPGNYGGRTQYFGPGTRLTVL.

The chain is built from TRBV18 and TRBJ1-1; D unresolved. Germline V gene data show CDR1 as KGHSH and CDR2 as LQKENI. Between the trimmed V and J ends, which lost 6 bases and 0 bases, there was a span of 8 bases. The CDR3 is 13 residues long. CDR3 DNA sequence: TGTGCCAGCTCTACGGACGTGAACACTGAAGCTTTCTTT. This encodes CASSTDVNTEAFF.

The V call is TRBV28, the J call TRBJ1-1, with D possibly TRBD1 on 5 matching bases. In germline, CDR1 is MDHEN, CDR2 SYDVKM. The CDR3 has 14 amino acids. Trimming stripped 5 bases from V and 4 bases from J, with 14 bases between. The CDR3 bases are TGTGCCAGCAGTCCGGGCCCCGGGGGCACTGAAGCTTTCTTT. Its protein product is CASSPGPGGTEAFF.

V and J are TRBV5-4 and TRBJ2-3; the match to TRBD2 covers 10 bases. Trimming removed 4 bases from V and 3 bases from J; junction bases left unmatched: 5. CDR3 length: 15 amino acids. Germline assignment: CDR1 SGHNT and CDR2 YYREEE (reference sequence). CDR3 amino acids: CASSPPAGGTDTQYF. The DNA of the CDR3 is TGTGCCAGCAGCCCTCCAGCGGGAGGGACAGATACGCAGTATTTT.

V is TRBV7-2 and J is TRBJ2-1; D gene unclear. CDR3 length equals 13 residues. The germline gives CDR1 SGHTA, CDR2 FQGNSA. Trimming pared 1 base from V and 8 bases from J, leaving 9 bases between. For the CDR3, the DNA is TGTGCCAGCAGCTTAGAGGTATGGGATGAGCAGTTCTTC. Translated: CASSLEVWDEQFF.

About this clone: The same CDR3 is also encoded by other DNA sequences in this sample. The gene calls are TRBV5-1 and TRBJ1-1, with D possibly matching TRBD1 (5 bases). The V end lost 0 bases, the J end lost 1 base, and 10 bases lay between the germline ends. CDR1 and CDR2 from the germline V gene are SGHRS and YFSETQ. The CDR3 has 15 residues. The CDR3 nucleotides are TGCGCCAGCAGCTTGGTAGCGGGGGGGAACACTGAAGCTTTCTTT. This translates into CASSLVAGGNTEAFF.

This clone was counted between two and nine times. The rearrangement joins TRBV5-1 to TRBJ1-1, with 8 positions matching TRBD1. Germline V lookup: CDR1 SGHRS, CDR2 YFSETQ. The CDR3 consists of 13 residues. V lost 0 bases and J lost 7; bases outside the gene matches: 2. The CDR3 region has the DNA TGCGCCAGCAGCTTGGGACAGGGGAATGAAGCTTTCTTT. This translates into CASSLGQGNEAFF. The whole variable domain, filled in from reference TRBV5-1 and TRBJ1-1, reads KAGVTQTPRYLIKTRGQQVTLSCSPISGHRSVSWYQQTPGQGLQFLFEYFSETQRNKGNFPGRFSGRQFSNSRSEMNVSTLELGDSALYLCASSLGQGNEAFFGQGTRLTVV.

This chain links TRBV11-2 with TRBJ1-1, with D maybe TRBD1 (5 bases). CDR3 length equals 14 residues. The germline V gene has CDR1 SGHAT and CDR2 FQNNGV. The V and J ends lost 1 base and 5 bases respectively, with 11 bases between them. The CDR3 sequence: CASSLVPRATEAFF. The CDR3, as DNA: TGTGCCAGCAGCTTAGTTCCCAGGGCGACTGAAGCTTTCTTT.

The chain combines TRBV6-5 with TRBJ1-1; 10 bases fit TRBD1. Per the germline V gene, CDR1 is MNHEY and CDR2 is SVGAGI. Trimming took 4 bases from V and 7 from J; bases not matched to a gene: 6. CDR3 length equals 14 residues. This CDR3 reads CASSWTGGFIEAFF. CDR3 sequence (DNA): TGTGCCAGCAGTTGGACAGGGGGTTTTATTGAAGCTTTCTTT.

With regard to this clone: The sample carries other DNA sequences with the same CDR3. The genes are TRBV5-1 and TRBJ1-2; 10 positions agree with TRBD1. CDR3 length: 14 residues. CDR1 is SGHRS, CDR2 YFSETQ, per germline. V shed 2 bases, J shed 5 bases, and the junction held 3 bases outside the gene matches. Written as DNA, the CDR3 is TGCGCCAGCAGCTTAGGGGACAGGGGTTATGGCTACACCTTC. It is translated as CASSLGDRGYGYTF.

The chain links TRBV6-5 to TRBJ2-7, with a possible D match to TRBD2 (5 bases). The CDR3 contains 14 residues. Between the trimmed V and J ends, which lost 2 bases and 4 bases, there was a span of 12 bases. CDR1 is MNHEY and CDR2 is SVGAGI in the germline V gene. CDR3 nucleotide sequence: TGTGCCAGCAGTTACGAGGCTAGAGGGTACGAGCAGTACTTC. It translates to CASSYEARGYEQYF.

In its sample, this clone was seen a few times. The chain uses TRBV2 and TRBJ1-1; the D gene is possibly TRBD1 (6 bases). From germline, CDR1 is SNHLY and CDR2 FYNNEI. Trimming took 3 bases from V and 4 from J, leaving 12 bases between them. There are 14 residues in the CDR3. The CDR3 DNA is TGTGCCAGCAGTGATTCGGGGGGCCTCACTGAAGCTTTCTTT. Protein product: CASSDSGGLTEAFF. Full variable domain (missing parts from reference TRBV2 and TRBJ1-1): EPEVTQTPSHQVTQMGQEVILRCVPISNHLYFYWYRQILGQKVEFLVSFYNNEISEKSEIFDDQFSVERPDGSNFTLKIRSTKLEDSAMYFCASSDSGGLTEAFFGQGTRLTVV.

This clone was counted only a few times. The J gene is TRBJ1-2, the V gene TRBV19; 10 positions agree with TRBD1. CDR1 is LNHDA and CDR2 is SQIVND in the germline V gene (reference sequence). The CDR3 covers 15 residues. V lost 1 base and J lost 8; bases outside the gene matches: 7. CDR3 loop: CASSIVRGQGNGYTF. CDR3 sequence (DNA): TGTGCCAGTAGTATAGTCCGGGGACAGGGGAACGGCTACACCTTC.

This chain uses TRBV5-1 with TRBJ2-3; D remains unclear. This CDR3 is 14 amino acids long. The V gene lost 0 bases and the J gene lost 2 bases, with 7 bases spanning the gap. Germline lookup yields CDR1 SGHRS and CDR2 YFSETQ. The CDR3 spells CASSLGAPTDTQYF. CDR3 DNA: TGCGCCAGCAGCTTGGGTGCGCCCACAGATACGCAGTATTTT.

The J gene is TRBJ2-1, the V gene TRBV6-5, with D perhaps matching TRBD1 (6 bases). The CDR3 is made up of 15 amino acids. Looked up from germline, CDR1 is MNHEY and CDR2 is SVGAGI. The V end was cut by 5 bases, the J end by 2 bases, with 13 bases between. As DNA, the CDR3 is TGTGCCAGCAGTCCCGACAGGAACCCCTACAATGAGCAGTTCTTC. Translating it yields CASSPDRNPYNEQFF.

As regards this clone: The germline gene is not matched at one end of the junction; a read error may be the cause. The same CDR3 can be traced to other DNA sequences in this sample. This chain links TRBV29-1 with TRBJ2-7; D perhaps matches TRBD2 (6 bases). Per germline, CDR1 SQVTM and CDR2 ANQGSEA. The CDR3 consists of 17 residues. The CDR3 spells CSVASRGSSGSSYEQYF. CDR3 in DNA: TGTAGCGTAGCCTCCCGGGGGAGTAGCGGATCCTCCTACGAGCAGTACTTC.

The V and J genes are TRBV7-8 and TRBJ2-3; TRBD2 matches 7 bases. Germline CDR1 reads SGHVS; CDR2 reads FQNEAQ. This CDR3 has 17 residues. Unmatched junction bases numbered 9, after V lost 2 bases and J lost 1 base. DNA of the CDR3: TGTGCCAGCAGCTTACGGTACAGCGGGATTGGCACAGATACGCAGTATTTT. Translating it yields CASSLRYSGIGTDTQYF.

The gene calls are TRBV28 and TRBJ2-7, with 10 nucleotides matching TRBD1. This CDR3 comprises 14 residues. Germline CDR1 is MDHEN and CDR2 is SYDVKM. Trimming removed 7 bases from V and 3 bases from J; junction bases left unmatched: 6. CDR3 DNA: TGTGCCAGCACATTAGGACAGGGGGTCTACGAGCAGTACTTC. Its translation is CASTLGQGVYEQYF.